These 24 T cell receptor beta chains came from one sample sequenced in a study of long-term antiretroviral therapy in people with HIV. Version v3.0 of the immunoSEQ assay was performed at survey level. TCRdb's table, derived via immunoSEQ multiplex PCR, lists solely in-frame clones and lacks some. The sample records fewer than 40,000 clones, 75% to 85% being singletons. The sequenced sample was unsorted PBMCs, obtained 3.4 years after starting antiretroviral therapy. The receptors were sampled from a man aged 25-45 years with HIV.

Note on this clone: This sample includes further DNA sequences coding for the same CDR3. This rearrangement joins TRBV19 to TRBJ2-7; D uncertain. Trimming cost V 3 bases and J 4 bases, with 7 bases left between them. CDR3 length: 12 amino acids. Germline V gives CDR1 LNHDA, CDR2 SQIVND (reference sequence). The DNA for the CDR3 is TGTGCCAGTAGTATTGGTGGGTACGAGCAGTACTTC. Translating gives CASSIGGYEQYF.

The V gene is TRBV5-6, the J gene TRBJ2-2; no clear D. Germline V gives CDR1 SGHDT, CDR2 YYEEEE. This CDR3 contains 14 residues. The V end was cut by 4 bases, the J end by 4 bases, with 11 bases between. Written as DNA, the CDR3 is TGTGCCAGCAGCCGCCTGGACCTCACCGGGGAGCTGTTTTTT. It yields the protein CASSRLDLTGELFF. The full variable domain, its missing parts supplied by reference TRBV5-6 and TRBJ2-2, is DAGVTQSPTHLIKTRGQQVTLRCSPKSGHDTVSWYQQALGQGPQFIFQYYEEEERQRGNFPDRFSGHQFPNYSSELNVNALLLGDSALYLCASSRLDLTGELFFGEGSRLTVL.

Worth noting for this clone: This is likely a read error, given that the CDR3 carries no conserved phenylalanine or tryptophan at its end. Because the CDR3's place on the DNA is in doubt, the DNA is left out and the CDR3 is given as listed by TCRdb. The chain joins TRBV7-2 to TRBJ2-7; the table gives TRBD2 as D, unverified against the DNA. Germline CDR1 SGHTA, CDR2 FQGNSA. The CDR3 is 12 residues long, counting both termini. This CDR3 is CASSLGGRGLAL.

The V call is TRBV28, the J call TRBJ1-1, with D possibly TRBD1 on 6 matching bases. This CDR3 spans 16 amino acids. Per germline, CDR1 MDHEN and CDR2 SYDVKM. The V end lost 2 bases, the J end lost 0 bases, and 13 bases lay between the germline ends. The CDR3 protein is CASSLPGVGVNTEAFF. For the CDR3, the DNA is TGTGCCAGCAGTTTACCAGGGGTGGGAGTGAACACTGAAGCTTTCTTT.

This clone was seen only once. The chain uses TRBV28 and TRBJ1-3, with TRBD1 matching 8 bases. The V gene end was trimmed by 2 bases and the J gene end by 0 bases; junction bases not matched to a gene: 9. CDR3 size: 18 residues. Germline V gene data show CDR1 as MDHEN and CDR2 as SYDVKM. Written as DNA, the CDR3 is TGTGCCAGCAGTTTACGTGGTTTGGGACAGGTCTCTGGAAACACCATATATTTT. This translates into CASSLRGLGQVSGNTIYF.

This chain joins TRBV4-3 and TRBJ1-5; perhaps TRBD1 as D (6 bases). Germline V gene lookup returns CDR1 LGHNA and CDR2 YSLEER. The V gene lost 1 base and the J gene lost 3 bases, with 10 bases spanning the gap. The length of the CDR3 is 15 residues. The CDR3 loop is CASSQVGGANQPQHF. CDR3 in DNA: TGCGCCAGCAGCCAAGTCGGGGGGGCCAATCAGCCCCAGCATTTT.

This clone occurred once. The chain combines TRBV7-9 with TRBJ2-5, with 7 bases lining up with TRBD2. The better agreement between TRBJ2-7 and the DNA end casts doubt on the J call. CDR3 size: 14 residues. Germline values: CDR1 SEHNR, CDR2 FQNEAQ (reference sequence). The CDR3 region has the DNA TGTGCCAGCAGCTTCGGCGGGAGTATCTACGAGCAGTACTTC. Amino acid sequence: CASSFGGSIYEQYF.

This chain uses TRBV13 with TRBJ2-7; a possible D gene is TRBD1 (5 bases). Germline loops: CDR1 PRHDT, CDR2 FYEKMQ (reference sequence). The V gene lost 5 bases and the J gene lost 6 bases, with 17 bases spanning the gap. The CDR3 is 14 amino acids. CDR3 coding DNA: TGTGCCAGCAGCACTTCCCAGGGATTCGGCGAGCAGTACTTC. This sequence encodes CASSTSQGFGEQYF.

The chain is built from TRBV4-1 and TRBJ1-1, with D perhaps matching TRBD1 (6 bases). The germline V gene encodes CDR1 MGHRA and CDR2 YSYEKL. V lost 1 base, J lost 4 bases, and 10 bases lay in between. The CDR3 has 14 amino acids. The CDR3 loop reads CASSQVTGTTEAFF. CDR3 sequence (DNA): TGCGCCAGCAGCCAAGTAACAGGGACCACTGAAGCTTTCTTT.

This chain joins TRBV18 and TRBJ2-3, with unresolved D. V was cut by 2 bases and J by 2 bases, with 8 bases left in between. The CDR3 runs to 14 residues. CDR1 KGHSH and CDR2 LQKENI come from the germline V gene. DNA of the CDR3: TGTGCCAGCTCACCATATTCTACCACAGATACGCAGTATTTT. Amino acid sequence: CASSPYSTTDTQYF.

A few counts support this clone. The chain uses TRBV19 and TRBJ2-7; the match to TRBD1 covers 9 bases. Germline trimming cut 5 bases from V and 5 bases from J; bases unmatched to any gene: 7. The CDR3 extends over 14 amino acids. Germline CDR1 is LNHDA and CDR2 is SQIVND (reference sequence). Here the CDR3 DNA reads TGTGCCAGTAGTCTCGGACAGGGGAGCCACGAGCAGTACTTC. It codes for CASSLGQGSHEQYF.

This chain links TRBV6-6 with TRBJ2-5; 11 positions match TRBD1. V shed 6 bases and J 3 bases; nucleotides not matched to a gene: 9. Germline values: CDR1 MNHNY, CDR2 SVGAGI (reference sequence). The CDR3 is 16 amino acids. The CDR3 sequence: CASRRGRTGGEETQYF. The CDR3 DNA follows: TGTGCCAGCAGGCGGGGTCGGACAGGGGGCGAAGAGACCCAGTACTTC.

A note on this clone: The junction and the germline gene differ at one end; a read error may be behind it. CDR3 coding DNA: TGTGCCAGCAGTTACCACCCTAGCAGCAACAATGAGCAGTTCTTC. Translated: CASSYHPSSNNEQFF. V usage is TRBV10-3 and J usage is TRBJ2-1, with a possible D match to TRBD2 (5 bases). The length of the CDR3 is 15 residues. The germline V gene encodes CDR1 ENHRY and CDR2 SYGVKD.

The CDR3 region is CASSLNSGVVSYEQYF. In DNA, the CDR3 is TGCGCCAGCAGCTTGAACTCCGGGGTGGTATCCTACGAGCAGTACTTC. This rearrangement joins TRBV5-1 to TRBJ2-7; perhaps TRBD2 as D (5 bases). The germline V and J ends were trimmed by 1 base and 1 base, with 15 bases remaining between them. CDR3 size: 16 residues. Germline V gene lookup returns CDR1 SGHRS and CDR2 YFSETQ.

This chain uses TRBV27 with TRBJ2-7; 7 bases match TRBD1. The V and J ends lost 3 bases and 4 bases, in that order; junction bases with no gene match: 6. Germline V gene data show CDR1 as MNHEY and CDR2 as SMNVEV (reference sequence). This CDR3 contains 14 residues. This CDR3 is CASSLGRGSYEQYF. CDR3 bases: TGTGCCAGCAGTTTGGGCAGGGGGTCGTACGAGCAGTACTTC.

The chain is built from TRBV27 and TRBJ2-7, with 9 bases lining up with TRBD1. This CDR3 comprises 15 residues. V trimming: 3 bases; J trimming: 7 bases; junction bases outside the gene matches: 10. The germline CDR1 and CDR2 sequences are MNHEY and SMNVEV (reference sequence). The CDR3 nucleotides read TGTGCCAGCAGTTTTTCGGGGACAGGGAAGGGTGAGCAGTACTTC. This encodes CASSFSGTGKGEQYF.

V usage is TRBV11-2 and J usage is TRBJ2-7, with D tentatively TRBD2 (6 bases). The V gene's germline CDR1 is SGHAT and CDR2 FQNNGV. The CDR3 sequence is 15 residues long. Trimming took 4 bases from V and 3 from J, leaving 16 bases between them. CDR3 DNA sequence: TGTGCCAGCAGCTCCCCCCGGACTACCCTCTACGAGCAGTACTTC. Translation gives CASSSPRTTLYEQYF.

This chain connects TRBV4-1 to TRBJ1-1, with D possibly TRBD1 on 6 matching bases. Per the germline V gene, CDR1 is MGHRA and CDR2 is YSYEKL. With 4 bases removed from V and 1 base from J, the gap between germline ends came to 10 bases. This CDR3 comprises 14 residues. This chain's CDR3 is CASSPFRGNTEAFF. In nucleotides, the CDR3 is TGCGCCAGCAGCCCTTTCAGGGGGAACACTGAAGCTTTCTTT.

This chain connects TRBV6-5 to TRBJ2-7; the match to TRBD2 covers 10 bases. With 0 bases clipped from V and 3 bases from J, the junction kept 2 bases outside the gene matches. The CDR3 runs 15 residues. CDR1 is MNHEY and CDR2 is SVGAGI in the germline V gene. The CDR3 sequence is CASSYSASGSYEQYF. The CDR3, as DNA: TGTGCCAGCAGTTACTCGGCTAGCGGGAGCTACGAGCAGTACTTC.

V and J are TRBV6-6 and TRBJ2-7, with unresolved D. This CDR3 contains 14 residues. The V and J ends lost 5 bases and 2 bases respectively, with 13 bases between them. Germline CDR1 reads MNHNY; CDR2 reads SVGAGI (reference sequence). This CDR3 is CASSTLQATYEQYF. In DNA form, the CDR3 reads TGTGCCAGCAGTACCTTGCAGGCGACCTACGAGCAGTACTTC.

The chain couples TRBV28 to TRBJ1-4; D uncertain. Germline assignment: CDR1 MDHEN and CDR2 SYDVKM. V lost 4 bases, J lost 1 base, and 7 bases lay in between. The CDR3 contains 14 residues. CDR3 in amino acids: CASSSGVTNEKLFF. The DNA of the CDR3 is TGTGCCAGCAGTTCCGGAGTAACTAATGAAAAACTGTTTTTT.

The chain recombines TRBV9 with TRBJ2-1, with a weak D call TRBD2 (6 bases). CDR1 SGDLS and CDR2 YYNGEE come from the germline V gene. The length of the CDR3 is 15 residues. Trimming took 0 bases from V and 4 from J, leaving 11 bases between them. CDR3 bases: TGTGCCAGCAGCGTAGAAATAGCGGCGTACAATGAGCAGTTCTTC. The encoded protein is CASSVEIAAYNEQFF.

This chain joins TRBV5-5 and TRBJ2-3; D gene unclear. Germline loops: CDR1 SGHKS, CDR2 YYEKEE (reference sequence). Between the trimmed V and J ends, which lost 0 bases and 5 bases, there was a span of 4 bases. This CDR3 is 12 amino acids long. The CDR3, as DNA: TGTGCCAGCAGCTTGGCCCTAGATACGCAGTATTTT. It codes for CASSLALDTQYF.

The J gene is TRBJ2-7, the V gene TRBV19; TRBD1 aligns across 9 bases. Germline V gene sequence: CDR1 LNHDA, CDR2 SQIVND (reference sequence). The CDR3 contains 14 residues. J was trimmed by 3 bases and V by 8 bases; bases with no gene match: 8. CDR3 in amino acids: CASQETGGIYEQYF. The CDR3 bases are TGTGCCAGTCAGGAGACAGGGGGTATCTACGAGCAGTACTTC.